Each of the 25 T cell receptor beta chains below was sequenced from the same sample in a study of blood T cells in healthy people across ages. A second about 6 to 12 cycle PCR used barcoded and J-beta primers. TCRdb fed the 5' RACE reads into MiXCR, producing one record per CDR3 protein. This table holds roughly 800,000 distinct CDR3 sequences, roughly 50% found once. Sequencing input: blood. The receptors were sampled from a man aged 25-45 years in good health.

The CDR3 loop reads CASSSASGRYDEQFF. The DNA for the CDR3 is TGCGCCAGCAGCTCGGCCAGCGGGAGGTACGATGAGCAGTTCTTC. The chain links TRBV5-1 to TRBJ2-1, with 9 positions matching TRBD2. V gave up 3 bases and J gave up 8 bases; unmatched junction bases: 9. CDR3 length: 15 amino acids. Germline CDR1 and CDR2: SGHRS and YFSETQ.

This clonotype was detected only once. The J gene is TRBJ2-2, the V gene TRBV11-3; 10 nucleotides line up with TRBD2. The CDR3 consists of 19 residues. V lost 1 base and J lost 0; bases outside the gene matches: 8. Germline CDR1 reads SGHNT; CDR2 reads YENEEA. The CDR3 nucleotides read TGTGCCAGCAGCTTAGCCCACTCTAGCGGGGGAACGAACACCGGGGAGCTGTTTTTT. This sequence encodes CASSLAHSSGGTNTGELFF. Full variable domain (outside the CDR3, taken from reference TRBV11-3 and TRBJ2-2): EAGVVQSPRYKIIEKKQPVAFWCNPISGHNTLYWYLQNLGQGPELLIRYENEEAVDDSQLPKDRFSAERLKGVDSTLKIQPAELGDSAVYLCASSLAHSSGGTNTGELFFGEGSRLTVL.

This rearrangement joins TRBV12-3 or TRBV12-4 to TRBJ1-4; perhaps TRBD1 as D (5 bases). V shed 4 bases and J shed 5 bases, with 11 bases lying between them. The CDR3 extends over 14 amino acids. In DNA form, the CDR3 reads TGTGCCAGCAGTTCCGGGACGGAGAATGAAAAACTGTTTTTT. The encoded protein is CASSSGTENEKLFF.

This clonotype was seen ten or more times. The chain is built from TRBV20-1 and TRBJ1-1, with 9 bases matching TRBD1. The length of the CDR3 is 14 residues. V was clipped by 2 bases and J by 3 bases; unmatched bases: 4. The germline V gene encodes CDR1 DFQATT and CDR2 SNEGSKA (reference sequence). DNA for the CDR3: TGCAGTGCTAGACAGACAGGGGGAGACACTGAAGCTTTCTTT. Translating it yields CSARQTGGDTEAFF.

This clonotype has more than one count but fewer than ten. The chain is built from TRBV6-5 and TRBJ2-3, with TRBD2 matching 7 bases. With 2 bases clipped from V and 11 bases from J, the junction kept 10 bases outside the gene matches. Germline-derived CDR1 and CDR2 are MNHEY and SVGAGI. The CDR3 is 14 residues long. CDR3 residues: CASSYTRLAAGQYF. The CDR3 bases are TGTGCCAGCAGTTACACGAGACTAGCTGCTGGGCAGTATTTT.

This clonotype was found once. V usage is TRBV2 and J usage is TRBJ2-5; 7 bases match TRBD1. V was clipped by 6 bases and J by 1 base; unmatched bases: 5. This CDR3 comprises 14 residues. Germline CDR1 is SNHLY and CDR2 is FYNNEI. DNA for the CDR3: TGTGCCAGCAGGGTAACAGGGGCCCAAGAGACCCAGTACTTC. This codes for CASRVTGAQETQYF.

The rearrangement links TRBV20-1 to TRBJ2-7; D perhaps matches TRBD2 (5 bases). V was trimmed by 3 bases and J by 0 bases, leaving 9 bases between them. Germline values: CDR1 DFQATT, CDR2 SNEGSKA (reference sequence). CDR3 length: 13 residues. Here the CDR3 reads CSASDRDSYEQYF. In nucleotides, the CDR3 is TGCAGTGCTAGTGACCGGGACTCCTACGAGCAGTACTTC.

The chain employs TRBV2 and TRBJ2-5, with TRBD1 matching 7 bases. Judging by the DNA end, TRBJ2-7 fits better; the J call may be wrong. Germline assignment: CDR1 SNHLY and CDR2 FYNNEI. This CDR3 comprises 15 residues. In nucleotides, the CDR3 is TGTGCCAGCAGACCGGACAGGTTTTCCCCATACGAGCAGTACTTC. Amino acid sequence: CASRPDRFSPYEQYF.

V gene TRBV7-2 combines with J gene TRBJ1-2, with D tentatively TRBD1 (6 bases). The CDR3 runs to 16 residues. V dropped 1 base and J dropped 4 bases, with 16 bases sitting between them. Germline V gives CDR1 SGHTA, CDR2 FQGNSA. In nucleotides, the CDR3 is TGTGCCAGCAGCTTAGGTGGTAGGGGGAAGGGCTATGGCTACACCTTC. Translation: CASSLGGRGKGYGYTF. The entire variable domain, with the rest obtained from reference TRBV7-2 and TRBJ1-2, is as follows: GAGVSQSPSNKVTEKGKDVELRCDPISGHTALYWYRQSLGQGLEFLIYFQGNSAPDKSGLPSDRFSAERTGGSVSTLTIQRTQQEDSAVYLCASSLGGRGKGYGYTFGSGTRLTVV.

This rearrangement joins TRBV27 to TRBJ2-3; no firm D call. CDR1 and CDR2 (germline): MNHEY, SMNVEV (reference sequence). CDR3 length equals 15 residues. Deletions cut 3 bases from V and 3 bases from J, with 13 bases between. The CDR3 sequence: CASSFSGSRTDTQYF. DNA for the CDR3: TGTGCCAGCAGTTTTTCCGGTAGCAGAACAGATACGCAGTATTTT.

The chain is built from TRBV29-1 and TRBJ1-5; D is unresolved. The CDR3 loop spans 14 amino acids. Germline V gene sequence: CDR1 SQVTM, CDR2 ANQGSEA. With 6 bases removed from V and 2 bases from J, the gap between germline ends came to 14 bases. The CDR3, as DNA: TGCAGCGTCGGCACGGGGAACGGCAATCAGCCCCAGCATTTT. The encoded protein is CSVGTGNGNQPQHF.

This clonotype occurred a few times. This chain's CDR3 is CASRREGPNEFF. The CDR3 DNA reads TGCGCCAGCCGGCGGGAGGGCCCCAATGAGTTCTTC. This chain connects TRBV5-1 to TRBJ2-1; 9 bases match TRBD2. Per the germline V gene, CDR1 is SGHRS and CDR2 is YFSETQ. The CDR3 extends over 12 amino acids. The V segment lost 7 bases and the J segment 14 bases; nucleotides outside the gene matches: 10. The variable domain in full, with the rest retrieved from reference TRBV5-1 and TRBJ2-1, is KAGVTQTPRYLIKTRGQQVTLSCSPISGHRSVSWYQQTPGQGLQFLFEYFSETQRNKGNFPGRFSGRQFSNSRSEMNVSTLELGDSALYLCASRREGPNEFFGPGTRLTVL.

This chain connects TRBV20-1 to TRBJ2-1; 11 positions match TRBD2. V dropped 6 bases and J dropped 7; count of bases not matched to a gene: 8. This CDR3 has 14 residues. The germline CDR1 and CDR2 sequences are DFQATT and SNEGSKA (reference sequence). CDR3 DNA: TGCAGTGCCACCACTAGCGGGAGAGGGAATGAGCAGTTCTTC. Protein: CSATTSGRGNEQFF.

The genes are TRBV18 and TRBJ2-5; D not certain. The J call may be incorrect, as the DNA end agrees better with TRBJ2-7. The germline gives CDR1 KGHSH, CDR2 LQKENI. This CDR3 comprises 14 residues. The CDR3 loop reads CASSPRSVFYEQYF. The CDR3 bases are TGTGCCAGCTCACCACGGTCTGTTTTTTACGAGCAGTACTTC.

The chain combines TRBV4-2 with TRBJ1-1, with D possibly matching TRBD1 (5 bases). The V end was cut by 4 bases, the J end by 4 bases, with 10 bases between. The CDR3 is made up of 13 amino acids. Germline CDR1 LGHNA, CDR2 YNFKEQ. For the CDR3, the DNA is TGTGCCAGCAGCCCCGGGGGGAGCACTGAAGCTTTCTTT. Translating gives CASSPGGSTEAFF.

The rearrangement joins TRBV5-5 to TRBJ2-7; no clear D. There are 14 residues in the CDR3. V dropped 3 bases and J dropped 4 bases, with 14 bases sitting between them. CDR1 and CDR2 (germline): SGHKS, YYEKEE (reference sequence). In DNA form, the CDR3 reads TGTGCCAGCAGCTCAAGTTGGGGAAGTTACGAGCAGTACTTC. It yields the protein CASSSSWGSYEQYF.

V gene TRBV20-1 combines with J gene TRBJ2-1, with D perhaps TRBD1 (6 bases). The germline V gene has CDR1 DFQATT and CDR2 SNEGSKA (reference sequence). This CDR3 is 15 amino acids long. Deletions cut 2 bases from V and 0 bases from J, with 11 bases between. CDR3 bases: TGCAGTGCTAGATCAAGCAGGGGCTCCTACAATGAGCAGTTCTTC. It is translated as CSARSSRGSYNEQFF.

The chain uses TRBV21-1 and TRBJ1-5; the tabulated D call, TRBD1, remains unverified against the DNA. TRBV21-1 is annotated as a pseudogene. The CDR3 consists of 13 residues. CDR3 sequence (DNA): TGTGCCATCTTCCGACGGGAAATAAGGCCCCAGCATTTT. It yields the protein CAIFRREIRPQHF.

The chain uses TRBV7-6 and TRBJ2-3; D might be TRBD2 (6 bases). This CDR3 has 16 residues. Trimming pared 2 bases from V and 8 bases from J, leaving 20 bases between. Germline CDR1 SGHVS, CDR2 FNYEAQ. The CDR3 here is CASSLRQGRAEGTQYF. CDR3 sequence (DNA): TGTGCCAGCAGCTTAAGGCAGGGACGGGCGGAGGGTACGCAGTATTTT. Drawing the rest from reference TRBV7-6 and TRBJ2-3, the complete variable domain is GAGVSQSPRYKVTKRGQDVALRCDPISGHVSLYWYRQALGQGPEFLTYFNYEAQQDKSGLPNDRFSAERPEGSISTLTIQRTEQRDSAMYRCASSLRQGRAEGTQYFGPGTRLTVL.

V and J are TRBV2 and TRBJ1-4; 7 nucleotides match TRBD1. V gave up 6 bases and J gave up 1 base; unmatched junction bases: 8. Per germline, CDR1 SNHLY and CDR2 FYNNEI. This CDR3 is built from 16 residues. The CDR3 bases are TGTGCCAGCAGCGTCACAGGGGCGCGAACTAATGAAAAACTGTTTTTT. Amino acids: CASSVTGARTNEKLFF. Drawing the rest from reference TRBV2 and TRBJ1-4, the complete variable domain is EPEVTQTPSHQVTQMGQEVILRCVPISNHLYFYWYRQILGQKVEFLVSFYNNEISEKSEIFDDQFSVERPDGSNFTLKIRSTKLEDSAMYFCASSVTGARTNEKLFFGSGTQLSVL.

The sample holds a few counts of this clonotype. V gene TRBV27 combines with J gene TRBJ1-2; 10 nucleotides agree with TRBD1. This CDR3 region has 16 residues. Germline V lookup: CDR1 MNHEY, CDR2 SMNVEV (reference sequence). With 3 bases clipped from V and 8 bases from J, the junction kept 12 bases outside the gene matches. The CDR3 here is CASSFIPGTGARGYTF. As DNA, the CDR3 is TGTGCCAGCAGTTTCATCCCCGGGACAGGGGCGCGCGGCTACACCTTC.

The V gene is TRBV12-3 or TRBV12-4, the J gene TRBJ1-5; 8 nucleotides match TRBD1. The CDR3 sequence is 15 residues long. V lost 1 base, J lost 4 bases, and 3 bases stayed unmatched. The CDR3 is CASSLGTGHNQPQHF. In DNA, the CDR3 is TGTGCCAGCAGTTTAGGGACAGGGCATAATCAGCCCCAGCATTTT.

This sequence joins TRBV2 and TRBJ2-5, with D perhaps TRBD2 (6 bases). CDR1 is SNHLY and CDR2 is FYNNEI in the germline V gene. V shed 10 bases and J shed 1 base, with 10 bases lying between them. The CDR3 extends over 12 amino acids. The CDR3: CANNGGQETQYF. CDR3 DNA: TGTGCCAACAACGGGGGCCAAGAGACCCAGTACTTC.

This chain uses TRBV3-1 with TRBJ1-2; D is unclear. The V end was cut by 0 bases, the J end by 8 bases, with 13 bases between. CDR1 is LGHDT, CDR2 YNNKEL, per germline (reference sequence). The CDR3 covers 14 residues. CDR3 sequence (DNA): TGTGCCAGCAGCCAAGACCCCTCCTTATTCGGCTACACCTTC. This codes for CASSQDPSLFGYTF. Full variable domain (remainder filled in from reference TRBV3-1 and TRBJ1-2): DTAVSQTPKYLVTQMGNDKSIKCEQNLGHDTMYWYKQDSKKFLKIMFSYNNKELIINETVPNRFSPKSPDKAHLNLHINSLELGDSAVYFCASSQDPSLFGYTFGSGTRLTVV.

J is TRBJ2-5 and V is TRBV12-3 or TRBV12-4, with a possible D match to TRBD1 (5 bases). The J call may not be correct, given that the DNA end is closer to TRBJ2-7. CDR3 size: 15 residues. CDR3 in DNA: TGTGCCAGCAGTTTAGGGGGCAGTGTACCCTACGAGCAGTACTTC. Protein sequence: CASSLGGSVPYEQYF.